The rows below give T cell receptor beta chains drawn from one sample of a study of T cell changes during pregnancy in multiple sclerosis. The assay was immunoSEQ multiplex PCR, and TCRdb's table has in-frame clones only and misses some. Among approximately 70,000 clones, roughly 94% were seen once, and the ten largest hold around 1.3%. The input for sequencing was peripheral blood, taken in the second trimester of pregnancy. The receptor set was obtained from a female donor in good health, enrolled as a control in a pregnancy study. Both conserved end residues are part of each CDR3. A D gene is named only where the DNA matches it firmly. Clone size appears in some rows only: once, few, many, or a class for an expanded clone.

d_call clone_size j_call v_call cdr3_aa cdr3_nt
TRBD1 once TRBJ2-6 TRBV18 CASSLGTGTGANVLTF TGTGCCAGCTCACTCGGGACAGGGACTGGGGCCAACGTCCTGACTTTC
- - TRBJ1-2 TRBV30 CAWSLVTGYGYTF TGTGCCTGGAGTCTTGTGACAGGCTATGGCTACACCTTC
- - TRBJ1-5 TRBV6-6 CASSYDRDSNQPQHF TGTGCCAGCAGTTACGACAGAGATAGCAATCAGCCCCAGCATTTT
TRBD2 - TRBJ2-1 TRBV6-5 CASRPSSGGTNEQFF TGTGCCAGCAGACCCTCTAGCGGGGGTACAAATGAGCAGTTCTTC
TRBD2 - TRBJ2-1 TRBV11-2 CASNQRGYNEQFF TGTGCCAGCAACCAGCGGGGATACAATGAGCAGTTCTTC
TRBD1 - TRBJ2-7 TRBV7-2 CASRPGTGGDEQYF TGTGCCAGCAGACCCGGGACAGGGGGCGACGAGCAGTACTTC
TRBD1 - TRBJ1-2 TRBV27 CASSLAGGSYGYTF TGTGCCAGCAGTTTAGCAGGGGGGAGCTATGGCTACACCTTC
- - TRBJ1-4 TRBV5-1 CASSRGEPNEKLFF TGCGCCAGCAGCCGGGGGGAGCCTAATGAAAAACTGTTTTTT
TRBD1 - TRBJ1-1 TRBV27 CASSLGTGVTEAFF TGTGCCAGCAGTTTGGGGACAGGGGTTACTGAAGCTTTCTTT
- - TRBJ1-5 TRBV28 CASSLTGNHQPQHF TGTGCCAGCAGTTTAACAGGTAATCATCAGCCCCAGCATTTT
TRBD2 - TRBJ2-1 TRBV6-5 CASGTSRRNNEQFF TGTGCCAGCGGGACTAGCAGAAGAAACAATGAGCAGTTCTTC
TRBD2 - TRBJ2-3 TRBV5-1 CASRDSGSTDTQYF TGCGCCAGCAGGGATAGCGGGAGCACAGATACGCAGTATTTT
- - TRBJ2-1 TRBV28 CASSLPGDDEQFF TGTGCCAGCAGTTTACCAGGGGACGATGAGCAGTTCTTC
- - TRBJ1-5 TRBV7-6 CASSPTGGDPPQHF TGTGCCAGCAGTCCAACCGGTGGAGATCCGCCCCAGCATTTT
TRBD1 once TRBJ2-1 TRBV2 CARRDRGGGEQFF TGTGCCAGGAGGGACAGGGGAGGGGGTGAGCAGTTCTTC
TRBD2 - TRBJ2-5 TRBV7-6 CASGGSGRVGETQYF TGTGCCAGCGGAGGTAGCGGGAGAGTCGGGGAGACCCAGTACTTC
- - TRBJ2-3 TRBV6-1 CASSEMSSRDTQYF TGTGCCAGCAGTGAAATGAGTAGCAGAGATACGCAGTATTTT
- - TRBJ2-3 TRBV7-8 CASSLGGLPTDTQYF TGTGCCAGCAGCTTAGGGGGACTTCCCACAGATACGCAGTATTTT
- once TRBJ2-2 TRBV5-4 CASSFLVGETGELFF TGTGCCAGCAGCTTCTTAGTGGGAGAAACCGGGGAGCTGTTTTTT
TRBD1 - TRBJ2-2 TRBV7-9 CASSQGQGDTGELFF TGTGCCAGCAGCCAGGGACAGGGGGACACCGGGGAGCTGTTTTTT
- - TRBJ2-2 TRBV29-1 CSARQTSNTGELFF TGCAGCGCGCGACAAACTTCGAACACCGGGGAGCTGTTTTTT
TRBD1 few TRBJ2-2 TRBV6-4 CASSGGQEGSNTGELFF TGTGCCAGCAGTGGGGGACAGGAGGGTTCGAACACCGGGGAGCTGTTTTTT
- few TRBJ1-5 TRBV6-4 CASSDSGGEGQPQHF TGTGCCAGCAGTGACTCTGGGGGCGAAGGACAGCCCCAGCATTTT
- - TRBJ2-7 TRBV19 CARPLSPTVGYEQYF TGTGCCAGACCCCTTTCCCCGACAGTGGGATACGAGCAGTACTTC
TRBD1 - TRBJ2-7 TRBV19 CASRYRDRGGEQYF TGTGCCAGTAGATACCGGGACAGGGGAGGCGAGCAGTACTTC
- - TRBJ1-1 TRBV28 CASSPGGVRNTEAFF TGTGCCAGCAGCCCCGGGGGGGTCCGGAACACTGAAGCTTTCTTT
- - TRBJ1-1 TRBV28 CASSLGGQTEAFF TGTGCCAGCAGTTTAGGCGGACAGACTGAAGCTTTCTTT
TRBD2 - TRBJ2-1 TRBV2 CASSGSSYNEQFF TGTGCCAGTAGCGGGAGCTCCTACAATGAGCAGTTCTTC
- - TRBJ2-6 TRBV5-1 CASSLEGLSGANVLTF TGCGCCAGCAGCTTGGAAGGACTCTCTGGGGCCAACGTCCTGACTTTC
- - TRBJ1-5 TRBV15 CATSSGGAAGNQPQHF TGTGCCACCAGTAGTGGCGGAGCCGCGGGCAATCAGCCCCAGCATTTT
TRBD1 - TRBJ2-3 TRBV28 CASTWGTGDTDTQYF TGTGCCAGCACCTGGGGGACAGGGGACACAGATACGCAGTATTTT
TRBD2 - TRBJ2-3 TRBV6-4 CASSRLAGADTQYF TGTGCCAGCAGTCGACTAGCGGGAGCGGATACGCAGTATTTT
- - TRBJ1-2 TRBV6-1 CASSEFPGLTGYTF TGTGCCAGCAGTGAATTCCCGGGGTTGACTGGCTACACCTTC
- - TRBJ1-1 TRBV7-9 CASSLTENTEAFF TGTGCCAGCAGCTTGACAGAGAACACTGAAGCTTTCTTT
TRBD1 - TRBJ1-2 TRBV28 CASSLGQGVRVLGYTF TGTGCCAGCAGTTTGGGACAGGGGGTTCGAGTGTTGGGCTACACCTTC
- - TRBJ2-7 TRBV10-3 CAISESTETYEQYF TGTGCCATCAGTGAGTCGACAGAAACCTACGAGCAGTACTTC
- - TRBJ1-4 TRBV2 CASSEEARGKLFF TGTGCCAGCAGTGAAGAGGCTCGGGGAAAACTGTTTTTT
TRBD1 - TRBJ2-6 TRBV5-6 CASSYWTGANSGANVLTF TGTGCCAGCAGCTACTGGACAGGGGCGAACTCTGGGGCCAACGTCCTGACTTTC
TRBD1 - TRBJ2-3 TRBV7-2 CASSQGRGSSDTQYF TGTGCCAGCAGCCAAGGCAGGGGGAGCTCAGATACGCAGTATTTT
TRBD2 - TRBJ2-5 TRBV7-2 CASSFGTSGQETQYF TGTGCCAGCAGTTTCGGGACTAGCGGCCAAGAGACCCAGTACTTC
TRBD1 few TRBJ2-4 TRBV7-2 CASSLTGQADYLAKNIQYF TGTGCCAGCAGCTTAACGGGACAGGCTGACTACCTAGCCAAAAACATTCAGTACTTC
TRBD1 - TRBJ1-6 TRBV7-2 CASSLRIAGGDSPLHF TGTGCCAGCAGCTTAAGGATAGCAGGGGGAGATTCACCCCTCCACTTT
- - TRBJ2-3 TRBV5-5 CASSSMSIRGDTQYF TGTGCCAGCAGCTCAATGTCGATCAGGGGAGATACGCAGTATTTT
TRBD2 - TRBJ2-7 TRBV27 CASSFEREGYEQYF TGTGCCAGCAGTTTCGAGCGGGAAGGGTACGAGCAGTACTTC
TRBD2 - TRBJ2-1 TRBV28 CASSLPGLVIGEQFF TGTGCCAGCAGTTTGCCCGGACTAGTAATCGGTGAGCAGTTCTTC
- - TRBJ2-7 TRBV11-2 CASSLTEGHYEQYF TGTGCCAGCAGCTTAACGGAGGGGCACTACGAGCAGTACTTC
- - TRBJ2-7 TRBV6-6 CASSVPQNAYEQYF TGTGCCAGCAGTGTCCCCCAGAACGCCTACGAGCAGTACTTC
- few TRBJ1-4 TRBV19 CASTHRATNEKLFF TGTGCCAGTACTCACAGAGCAACTAATGAAAAACTGTTTTTT
TRBD1 once TRBJ2-3 TRBV28 CASSAPGQFTDTQYF TGTGCCAGCAGTGCTCCGGGACAGTTCACAGATACGCAGTATTTT
TRBD1 - TRBJ1-2 TRBV2 CASSEMGQPYGYTF TGTGCCAGCAGTGAGATGGGACAGCCTTATGGCTACACCTTC